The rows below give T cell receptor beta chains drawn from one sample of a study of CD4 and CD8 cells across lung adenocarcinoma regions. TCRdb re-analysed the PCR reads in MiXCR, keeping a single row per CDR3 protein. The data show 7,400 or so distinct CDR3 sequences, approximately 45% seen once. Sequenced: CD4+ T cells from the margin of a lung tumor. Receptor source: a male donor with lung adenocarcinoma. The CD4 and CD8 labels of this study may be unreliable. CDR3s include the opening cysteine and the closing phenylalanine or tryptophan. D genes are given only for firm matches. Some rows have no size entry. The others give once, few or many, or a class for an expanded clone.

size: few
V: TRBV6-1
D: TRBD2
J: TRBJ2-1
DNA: TGTGCCAGCATCCCTGGGGGGGGACCTATTAGCTCCTACAATGAGCAGTTCTTC
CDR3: CASIPGGGPISSYNEQFF

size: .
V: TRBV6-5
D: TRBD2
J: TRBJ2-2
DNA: TGTGCCAGCAGTTACACTAGCGGGAGGGGGAACACCGGGGAGCTGTTTTTT
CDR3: CASSYTSGRGNTGELFF

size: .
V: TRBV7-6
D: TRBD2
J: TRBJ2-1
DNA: TGTGCCAGCAGCTTAGGGCTAGCGGGACCTGAGCAGTTCTTC
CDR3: CASSLGLAGPEQFF

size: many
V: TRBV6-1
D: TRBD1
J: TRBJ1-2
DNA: TGTGCCTGCAACCGGGACAGCGAAGGGACCTATGGCTACACCTTC
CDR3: CACNRDSEGTYGYTF

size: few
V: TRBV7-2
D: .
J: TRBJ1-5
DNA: TGTGCCAGCAGCCGCCAACCGAGCAATCAGCCCCAGCATTTT
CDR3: CASSRQPSNQPQHF

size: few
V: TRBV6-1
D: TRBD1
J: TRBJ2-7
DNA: TGTGCCAGCAGTCGCCGGGACAGGAGCTCCTACGAGCAGTACTTC
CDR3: CASSRRDRSSYEQYF

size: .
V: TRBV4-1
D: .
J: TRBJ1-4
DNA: TGCGCCAGCAGCCAAGATCGGGAAAAACTGTTTTTT
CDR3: CASSQDREKLFF

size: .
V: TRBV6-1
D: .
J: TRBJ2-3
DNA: TGTGCCAGCAGTAAGCGGGACAGCCCAGATACGCAGTATTTC
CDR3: CASSKRDSPDTQYF

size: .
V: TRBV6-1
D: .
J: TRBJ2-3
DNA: TGTGCCAGCCGGAGAAGCACAGATACGCAGTATTTT
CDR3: CASRRSTDTQYF

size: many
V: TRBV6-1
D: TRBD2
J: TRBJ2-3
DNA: TGTGCCAGCAGTCTAGCGGGGGGGCAAGATACGCAGTATTTT
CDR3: CASSLAGGQDTQYF

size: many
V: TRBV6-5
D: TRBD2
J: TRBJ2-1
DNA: TGTGCCAGCAGTTTTAGCGGGCCCTTGAATGAGCAGTTCTTC
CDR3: CASSFSGPLNEQFF

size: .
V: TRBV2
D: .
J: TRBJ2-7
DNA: TGTGCCAGCAGTGAAGCTCCCTACGAGCAGTACTTC
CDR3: CASSEAPYEQYF

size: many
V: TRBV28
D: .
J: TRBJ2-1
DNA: TGTGCCAGCAGTTTATTCAGGCCGGAGACCCAGTTCTTC
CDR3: CASSLFRPETQFF

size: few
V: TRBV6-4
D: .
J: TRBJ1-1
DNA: TGTGCCAGCAGTGCCTACCATATGAACACTGAAGCTTTCTTT
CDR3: CASSAYHMNTEAFF

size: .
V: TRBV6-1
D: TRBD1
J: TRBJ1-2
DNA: TGTGCCAGCAGTGTCCAGACAGGGGCCTCCTATGGCTACACCTTC
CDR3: CASSVQTGASYGYTF

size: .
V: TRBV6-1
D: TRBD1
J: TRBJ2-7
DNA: TGTGCCAGCGGAGACAGGGGGCGTTCCTACGAGCAGTACTTC
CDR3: CASGDRGRSYEQYF

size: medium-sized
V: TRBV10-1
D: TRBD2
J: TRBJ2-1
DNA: TGCGCCAGCAGTGTTCGGGGCGGGAGGGCGGGTGAGCAGTTCTTC
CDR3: CASSVRGGRAGEQFF

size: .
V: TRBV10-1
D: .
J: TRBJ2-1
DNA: TGCGCCAGCAGTGAGGGACGTATTGCCGGCAATGAGCAGTTCTTC
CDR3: CASSEGRIAGNEQFF

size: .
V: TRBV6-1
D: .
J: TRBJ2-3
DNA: TGTGCCAGCAGTAGGGGACCGGCGCTGTCTGCCAAAAACACGCAGTATTTT
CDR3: CASSRGPALSAKNTQYF

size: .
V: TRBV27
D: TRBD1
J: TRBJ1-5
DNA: TGTGCCAGCAGTTTGAGTAGGGACAGGTATCAGCCCCAGCATTTT
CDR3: CASSLSRDRYQPQHF

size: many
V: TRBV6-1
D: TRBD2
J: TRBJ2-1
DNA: TGTGCCAGTAATAGCGGAGGTGGCGGGAGCTACAATGAGCAGTTCTTC
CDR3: CASNSGGGGSYNEQFF

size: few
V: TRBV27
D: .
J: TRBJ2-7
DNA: TGTGCCAGCAGTCCGCCGGGACAAGGGAGTGGGGAGCAGTACTTC
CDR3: CASSPPGQGSGEQYF

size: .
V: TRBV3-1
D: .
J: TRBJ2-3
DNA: TGTGCCAGCAGGTTACAGGGAGATACGCAGTATTTT
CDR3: CASRLQGDTQYF

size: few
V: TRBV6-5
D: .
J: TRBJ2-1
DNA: TGTGCCAGCAGTTACTCGCGGGGCCCAAGCTCCTACAATGAGCAGTTCTTC
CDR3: CASSYSRGPSSYNEQFF

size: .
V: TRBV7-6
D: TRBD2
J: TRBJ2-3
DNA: TGTGCCAGCAGCCCTGGACTAGCGGGAGAAAGTGAGCAGTATTTT
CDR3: CASSPGLAGESEQYF

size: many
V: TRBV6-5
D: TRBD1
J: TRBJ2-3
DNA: TGTGCCAGCCGATGGACAGGGGGCCTAGATACGCAGTATTTT
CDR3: CASRWTGGLDTQYF

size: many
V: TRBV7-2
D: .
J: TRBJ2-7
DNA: TGTGCCAGCAGCTTATTTCACCAATTGAATTACGAGCAGTACTTC
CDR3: CASSLFHQLNYEQYF

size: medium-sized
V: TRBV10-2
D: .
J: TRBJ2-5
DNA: TGCGCCAGCGCCCGGGACTTCCAAGAGACCCAGTACTTC
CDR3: CASARDFQETQYF

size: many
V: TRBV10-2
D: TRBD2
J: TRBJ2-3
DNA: TGCGCCAGCAGTGAGTTCGGGCTAGCGGGGGGATCTAGCACAGATACGCAGTATTTT
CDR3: CASSEFGLAGGSSTDTQYF

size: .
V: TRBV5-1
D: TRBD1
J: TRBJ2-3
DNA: TGCTCCAGGGGGCCGGGACGACGTGACAAAGATACGCAGTACTTT
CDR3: CSRGPGRRDKDTQYF

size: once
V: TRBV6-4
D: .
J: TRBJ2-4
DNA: TGTGCCAGCAGGACACTCAGAGCCACAAACATTCAGTATTTC
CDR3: CASRTLRATNIQYF

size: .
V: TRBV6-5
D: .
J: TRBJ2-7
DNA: TGTGCCAGCAGTTACCGTGGGATAGGTTCCTACAATGAGCAGTACTTC
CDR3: CASSYRGIGSYNEQYF

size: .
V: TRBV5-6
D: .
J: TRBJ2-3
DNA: TGTGCCAGCAGCGTTCGACATCTCACAGATACGCAGTATTTT
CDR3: CASSVRHLTDTQYF

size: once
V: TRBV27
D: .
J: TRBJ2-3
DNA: TGTGCCAGCAGGTTATTAGGGGGGCCTCTCGTAGATACCCAGTATTTC
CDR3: CASRLLGGPLVDTQYF

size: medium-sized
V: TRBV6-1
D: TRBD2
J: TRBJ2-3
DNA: TGTGCCAGCAGGCAAAAAACTAGCGGGAGACGTGGGACGCAGTATTTT
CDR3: CASRQKTSGRRGTQYF

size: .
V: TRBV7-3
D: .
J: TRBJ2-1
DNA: TGTGCCAGCAGCTTAGTATCGGGTAGTGAGCAGTTCTTC
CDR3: CASSLVSGSEQFF

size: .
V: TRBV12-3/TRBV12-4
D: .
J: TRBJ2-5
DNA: TGTGCCAGCAGTCCAGCGTCGGTCGCGCCTTCCTCTGAGACCCAGTACTTC
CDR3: CASSPASVAPSSETQYF

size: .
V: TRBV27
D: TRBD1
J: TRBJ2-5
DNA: TGTGCCAGCAGTTTACGACTAACAGGGGGCGAGTCCAATGAGCAGTACTTC
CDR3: CASSLRLTGGESNEQYF

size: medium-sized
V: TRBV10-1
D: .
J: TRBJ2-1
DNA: TGCGCCAGCATCGAGCGGGCCCACAATGAGCAGTTCTTC
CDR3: CASIERAHNEQFF

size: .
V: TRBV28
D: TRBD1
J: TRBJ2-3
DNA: TGTGCCAGCAGTTACACAGGGGGCGCGGATACGCAGTATTTT
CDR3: CASSYTGGADTQYF

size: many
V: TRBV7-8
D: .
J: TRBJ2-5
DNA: TGTGCCAGCAGCTTAGATGGGACACAAGAGACCCAGTACTTC
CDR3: CASSLDGTQETQYF

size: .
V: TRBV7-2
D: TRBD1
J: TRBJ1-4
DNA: TGTGCCAGCAGCCGGGACAGCGATAATGAAAAACTGTTTTTT
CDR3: CASSRDSDNEKLFF